The sequence of this T cell receptor beta chain was determined in a study of cytomegalovirus exposure and HLA in healthy donors. Trimming cost V 1 base and J 4 bases, with 17 bases left between them. Germline assignment: CDR1 GTSNPN and CDR2 SVGIG (reference sequence). The CDR3 runs 16 residues. The primer mix had 60 Vbeta and 13 Jbeta primers. Libraries were prepared by immunoSEQ multiplex PCR; TCRdb keeps only in-frame clonotypes and omits some of them. The sample lists 100,000 to 150,000 clones, about 8.6% occurring once. This clone was seen a few times. The rearrangement links TRBV30 to TRBJ1-5; D is possibly TRBD1 (6 bases). The TCR sequence derives from a woman between 40 and 50 years old in good health and CMV-seropositive. What was sequenced was PBMCs. Here the CDR3 DNA reads TGTGCCTGGAGTGGAAAGGGGGGGTCTAGGAATCAGCCCCAGCATTTT. It encodes CAWSGKGGSRNQPQHF. The variable domain in full, completed from reference TRBV30 and TRBJ1-5, reads SQTIHQWPATLVQPVGSPLSLECTVEGTSNPNLYWYRQAAGRGLQLLFYSVGIGQISSEVPQNLSASRPQDRQFILSSKKLLLSDSGFYLCAWSGKGGSRNQPQHFGDGTRLSIL.